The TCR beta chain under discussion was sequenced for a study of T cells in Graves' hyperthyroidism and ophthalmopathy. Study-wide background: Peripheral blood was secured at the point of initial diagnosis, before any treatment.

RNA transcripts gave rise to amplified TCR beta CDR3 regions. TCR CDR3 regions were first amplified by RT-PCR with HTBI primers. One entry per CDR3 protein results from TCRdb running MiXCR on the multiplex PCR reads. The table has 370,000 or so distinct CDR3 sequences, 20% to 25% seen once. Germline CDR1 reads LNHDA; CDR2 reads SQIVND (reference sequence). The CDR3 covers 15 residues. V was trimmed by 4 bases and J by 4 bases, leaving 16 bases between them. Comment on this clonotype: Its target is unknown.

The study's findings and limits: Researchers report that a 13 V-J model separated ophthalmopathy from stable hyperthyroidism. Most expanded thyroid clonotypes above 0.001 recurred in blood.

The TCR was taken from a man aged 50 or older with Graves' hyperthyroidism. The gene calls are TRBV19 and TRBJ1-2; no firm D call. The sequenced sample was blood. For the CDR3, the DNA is TGTGCCAGTAGTACCCCGCTCGGGAAAGTCTATGGCTACACCTTC. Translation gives CASSTPLGKVYGYTF.